The 8 T cell receptor beta chains listed next were all sequenced from one sample in a study of blood T cell repertoires in COVID-19. TCRdb keeps only in-frame clones here, not all; method: immunoSEQ multiplex PCR. The table has roughly 220,000 clones, almost 90% seen once. What was sequenced was PBMCs or T cells enriched from blood (not recorded which). The source of these receptors is a woman between 45 and 65 years old with acute COVID-19.

The genes are TRBV28 and TRBJ1-4, with unresolved D. The V end was cut by 5 bases, the J end by 8 bases, with 15 bases between. The germline gives CDR1 MDHEN, CDR2 SYDVKM. The CDR3 covers 14 residues. In DNA, the CDR3 is TGTGCCAGCAGTCCCCGACCGGGGAGAGAAAAACTGTTTTTT. This codes for CASSPRPGREKLFF.

The chain uses TRBV3-1 (or the pseudogene TRBV3-2) and TRBJ2-3, with 7 positions matching TRBD2. After removal of 4 bases from V and 0 bases from J, the junction contained 10 bases not matched to a gene. CDR3 length equals 17 residues. Looked up from germline, CDR1 is LGHDT and CDR2 is YNNKEL (reference sequence). The CDR3 DNA sequence: TGTGCCAGCAGCCTCCTGGGGGGGTCGGGAAGCACAGATACGCAGTATTTT. It yields the protein CASSLLGGSGSTDTQYF.

This sequence joins TRBV7-3 and TRBJ2-1; TRBD2 matches at 15 bases. This CDR3 is 18 amino acids long. The J segment lost 4 bases and the V segment lost 2 bases, leaving 6 bases of the junction unmatched. Germline V lookup: CDR1 SGHTA, CDR2 FQGTGA. This CDR3 reads CASSLVPGLAGGYNEQFF. The CDR3 region has the DNA TGTGCCAGCAGCTTAGTACCGGGACTAGCGGGAGGTTACAATGAGCAGTTCTTC.

As DNA, the CDR3 is TGCAGCGTTGAAAGGGACTTCTATGGCTACACCTTC. Residues: CSVERDFYGYTF. The chain carries TRBV29-1 and TRBJ1-2; D possibly corresponds to TRBD1 (5 bases). CDR1 and CDR2 from the germline V gene are SQVTM and ANQGSEA. The CDR3 consists of 12 residues. V was trimmed by 2 bases and J by 4 bases, leaving 8 bases between them.

The V call is TRBV7-6, the J call TRBJ2-3; D ambiguous. Between the trimmed V and J ends, which lost 5 bases and 2 bases, there was a span of 14 bases. CDR1 is SGHVS and CDR2 is FNYEAQ in the germline V gene. CDR3 length: 15 amino acids. CDR3 sequence: CASSPGYSATDTQYF. The CDR3 DNA is TGTGCCAGCAGCCCCGGGTATTCAGCCACAGATACGCAGTATTTT.

This chain uses TRBV5-1 with TRBJ2-5; D not resolved. From germline, CDR1 is SGHRS and CDR2 YFSETQ. The CDR3 sequence is 15 residues long. V was shortened by 2 bases and J by 1 base, with 12 bases between the two germline ends. In nucleotides, the CDR3 is TGCGCCAGCAGCTTTGGAACAGTTGGCCAAGAGACCCAGTACTTC. The encoded protein is CASSFGTVGQETQYF.

This sequence joins TRBV6-1 and TRBJ1-4; TRBD1 matches 7 bases. The length of the CDR3 is 15 residues. After removal of 1 base from V and 8 bases from J, the junction contained 7 bases not matched to a gene. Germline V gene sequence: CDR1 MNHNS, CDR2 SASEGT. Here the CDR3 reads CASSEGQGVGEKLFF. CDR3 sequence (DNA): TGTGCCAGCAGTGAAGGGCAGGGGGTTGGGGAAAAACTGTTTTTT.

This clone was picked up one time. CDR3 amino acids: CASSPLDSYNEQFF. The CDR3 nucleotides are TGTGCCAGTTCTCCACTTGACTCCTACAATGAGCAGTTCTTC. V gene TRBV19 combines with J gene TRBJ2-1; no clear D gene. The CDR3 is made up of 14 amino acids. The germline V gene encodes CDR1 LNHDA and CDR2 SQIVND (reference sequence). Trimming cost V 8 bases and J 0 bases, with 11 bases left between them.